The 23 T cell receptor beta chains below all came from one sample that was sequenced in a study of blood T cell repertoires in COVID-19. TCRdb keeps only in-frame clones here, not all; method: immunoSEQ multiplex PCR. The sample lists over 200,000 clones, 70% to 85% occurring once. The sequenced sample consisted of PBMCs or T cells enriched from blood (not recorded which). These receptors were taken from a man between 60 and 75 years old who had recovered from COVID-19.

The chain carries TRBV27 and TRBJ2-5; tentatively, D is TRBD1 (6 bases). The CDR3 contains 15 residues. V lost 5 bases to trimming and J lost 5 bases, with 18 bases between them. Per germline, CDR1 MNHEY and CDR2 SMNVEV (reference sequence). The CDR3 here is CASSPPGALGETQYF. CDR3 bases: TGTGCCAGCAGTCCACCAGGGGCCCTAGGGGAGACCCAGTACTTC.

This clone showed up just once. The V gene is TRBV7-2, the J gene TRBJ2-7; D not certain. CDR3 length equals 13 residues. Germline lookup yields CDR1 SGHTA and CDR2 FQGNSA. With 7 bases removed from V and 0 bases from J, the gap between germline ends came to 10 bases. CDR3 in DNA: TGTGCCAGCACCTTCGGGTCCTCCTACGAGCAGTACTTC. Translation gives CASTFGSSYEQYF.

This chain joins TRBV6-2 or TRBV6-3 and TRBJ1-2; D unresolved. Trimming removed 7 bases at V and 7 bases at J, with 19 bases between. CDR1 and CDR2 from the germline V gene are MNHEY and SVGEGT. CDR3 size: 14 residues. The CDR3 region has the DNA TGTGCCAGCACCCCGGACTCCGTTGGAGGTGGCTACACCTTC. Protein: CASTPDSVGGGYTF.

V gene TRBV5-6 combines with J gene TRBJ1-2; a possible D gene is TRBD1 (6 bases). Germline V CDR1 and CDR2: SGHDT, YYEEEE. This CDR3 has 15 residues. Between the trimmed V and J ends, which lost 1 base and 1 base, there was a span of 11 bases. Written as DNA, the CDR3 is TGTGCCAGCAGCTTGATACAGGGAGTTAACTATGGCTACACCTTC. It encodes CASSLIQGVNYGYTF.

The chain uses TRBV9 and TRBJ2-5, with 9 bases lining up with TRBD2. This CDR3 has 16 amino acids. V lost 4 bases to trimming and J lost 2 bases; unmatched junction nucleotides: 9. The germline CDR1 and CDR2 sequences are SGDLS and YYNGEE. The CDR3 region has the DNA TGTGCCAGCAGCCCTAGAGGGAGCGGGGGGCAAGAGACCCAGTACTTC. The encoded protein is CASSPRGSGGQETQYF.

The chain is built from TRBV2 and TRBJ1-1; D unclear. The CDR3 covers 14 residues. V was pared by 4 bases and J by 2 bases, with 11 bases between. The germline CDR1 and CDR2 sequences are SNHLY and FYNNEI. The CDR3 DNA follows: TGTGCCAGCAGTGGAGGGTCGGGAAACACTGAAGCTTTCTTT. Translation: CASSGGSGNTEAFF.

This clone has just one count. This chain uses TRBV5-1 with TRBJ1-2; no clear D gene. Trimming cost V 3 bases and J 3 bases, with 15 bases left between them. The CDR3 is 15 residues long. Germline assignment: CDR1 SGHRS and CDR2 YFSETQ. The DNA of the CDR3 is TGCGCCAGCAGCTCCTTGACCCTGAGGGACTATGGCTACACCTTC. It yields the protein CASSSLTLRDYGYTF.

The chain recombines TRBV19 with TRBJ1-6; maybe TRBD1 (5 bases). This CDR3 comprises 15 residues. With 3 bases removed from V and 8 bases from J, the gap between germline ends came to 14 bases. Germline V CDR1 and CDR2: LNHDA, SQIVND (reference sequence). This CDR3 is CASSIGQGGDSPLHF. Written as DNA, the CDR3 is TGTGCCAGTAGTATCGGTCAGGGCGGAGATTCACCCCTCCACTTT.

The chain carries TRBV19 and TRBJ1-4; 7 nucleotides match TRBD1. The CDR3 is 14 residues long. Germline CDR1 reads LNHDA; CDR2 reads SQIVND (reference sequence). V shed 10 bases, J shed 8 bases, and the junction held 13 bases outside the gene matches. CDR3 nucleotide sequence: TGTGCCACCAAAAGTAGGGGGCAAAAAGAAAAACTGTTTTTT. Translating gives CATKSRGQKEKLFF.

In its sample, this clone was seen once. The chain employs TRBV6-2 or TRBV6-3 and TRBJ2-7; D is unclear. Germline V gene sequence: CDR1 MNHEY, CDR2 SVGEGT. Trimming took off 4 bases at V and 2 bases at J, with 6 bases between the two ends. The CDR3 loop spans 12 amino acids. The CDR3 loop reads CASSSSAYEQYF. CDR3 coding DNA: TGTGCCAGCAGTTCCTCCGCCTACGAGCAGTACTTC.

The chain links TRBV3-1 (or the pseudogene TRBV3-2) to TRBJ1-2; D uncertain. The CDR3 sequence is 15 residues long. With 0 bases removed from V and 6 bases from J, the gap between germline ends came to 14 bases. Germline V gene data show CDR1 as LGHDT and CDR2 as YNNKEL (reference sequence). In nucleotides, the CDR3 is TGTGCCAGCAGCCAAGATACCCAGCTAGCCGATGGCTACACCTTC. Translated, it gives CASSQDTQLADGYTF.

About this clone: This specimen includes other DNA sequences encoding the same CDR3. V usage is TRBV20-1 and J usage is TRBJ1-1; D unresolved. The CDR3 length is 11 residues. Deletions cut 6 bases from V and 1 base from J, with 6 bases between. Looked up from germline, CDR1 is DFQATT and CDR2 is SNEGSKA (reference sequence). Written as DNA, the CDR3 is TGCAGTGCACCCGGGAACACTGAAGCTTTCTTT. Encoded protein: CSAPGNTEAFF.

V usage is TRBV7-3 and J usage is TRBJ1-1, with 9 bases that match TRBD1. J was trimmed by 2 bases and V by 6 bases; bases with no gene match: 7. CDR3 length: 15 residues. Germline V CDR1 and CDR2: SGHTA, FQGTGA. CDR3 amino acids: CASRAGQGLNTEAFF. Here the CDR3 DNA reads TGTGCCAGCAGGGCGGGACAGGGACTTAACACTGAAGCTTTCTTT. The whole variable domain, filled in from reference TRBV7-3 and TRBJ1-1, reads GAGVSQTPSNKVTEKGKYVELRCDPISGHTALYWYRQSLGQGPEFLIYFQGTGAADDSGLPNDRFFAVRPEGSVSTLKIQRTERGDSAVYLCASRAGQGLNTEAFFGQGTRLTVV.

The CDR3 coding sequence is TGTGCCAGTACCGCGGACAGGGCGGTCAGTCAGCCCCAGCATTTT. Protein: CASTADRAVSQPQHF. The chain couples TRBV19 to TRBJ1-5; 8 bases map to TRBD1. Germline V gene lookup returns CDR1 LNHDA and CDR2 SQIVND (reference sequence). The CDR3 length is 15 residues. Unmatched junction bases numbered 11, after V lost 7 bases and J lost 6 bases. The variable domain in full, with the rest retrieved from reference TRBV19 and TRBJ1-5, is DGGITQSPKYLFRKEGQNVTLSCEQNLNHDAMYWYRQDPGQGLRLIYYSQIVNDFQKGDIAEGYSVSREKKESFPLTVTSAQKNPTAFYLCASTADRAVSQPQHFGDGTRLSIL.

This clone was seen only a few times. This CDR3 is CASSLRDRGRFGAGELFF. CDR3 coding DNA: TGTGCCAGCAGCCTCCGGGACAGGGGGCGGTTTGGCGCCGGGGAGCTGTTTTTT. The chain links TRBV4-2 to TRBJ2-2, with 12 bases that match TRBD1. Germline V gene data show CDR1 as LGHNA and CDR2 as YNFKEQ. The CDR3 runs to 18 residues. V shed 4 bases and J 6 bases; nucleotides not matched to a gene: 12.

The chain recombines TRBV5-1 with TRBJ1-1, with D tentatively TRBD1 (5 bases). Looked up from germline, CDR1 is SGHRS and CDR2 is YFSETQ. Trimming cost V 0 bases and J 1 base, with 10 bases left between them. The CDR3 contains 15 residues. CDR3 residues: CASSLAWQGNTEAFF. DNA of the CDR3: TGCGCCAGCAGCTTGGCTTGGCAGGGGAACACTGAAGCTTTCTTT.

The rearrangement joins TRBV4-3 to TRBJ1-1; D might be TRBD1 (6 bases). CDR3 length: 15 amino acids. Germline values: CDR1 LGHNA, CDR2 YSLEER. V was cut by 4 bases and J by 7 bases, with 19 bases left in between. CDR3 nucleotides: TGCGCCAGCAGCCGCTTAGGCGGGGGCGCGAGTGAAGCTTTCTTT. Encoded protein: CASSRLGGGASEAFF.

The rearrangement links TRBV7-2 to TRBJ2-7, with D possibly matching TRBD1 (5 bases). From germline, CDR1 is SGHTA and CDR2 FQGNSA. CDR3 length: 16 residues. Trimming left V 4 bases short and J 3 bases short, with 19 bases between. The CDR3 spells CASSSPERQNHYEQYF. The CDR3 DNA reads TGTGCCAGCAGCTCACCCGAGAGACAGAATCACTACGAGCAGTACTTC.

This chain connects TRBV12-5 to TRBJ1-2; 7 bases line up with TRBD1. Germline V gene data show CDR1 as LGHNT and CDR2 as FRNRAP. This CDR3 is 16 amino acids long. Trimming cost V 0 bases and J 0 bases; bases outside gene matches: 4. The CDR3 coding sequence is TGTGCTAGTGGTTTGGTAGGGACAGCTTCTAACTATGGCTACACCTTC. Translating gives CASGLVGTASNYGYTF.

The count of this clone is one. As DNA, the CDR3 is TGTGCCTGGAGTGACGGGAATCAGCCCCAGCATTTT. Translation: CAWSDGNQPQHF. The V and J genes are TRBV30 and TRBJ1-5, with D unclear. V gave up 1 base and J gave up 4 bases, with 5 bases separating them. Germline lookup yields CDR1 GTSNPN and CDR2 SVGIG (reference sequence). CDR3 length: 12 residues.

The chain uses TRBV3-1 (or the pseudogene TRBV3-2) and TRBJ1-4; D remains unclear. The CDR3 is 13 residues long. Germline V gene sequence: CDR1 LGHDT, CDR2 YNNKEL (reference sequence). V was clipped by 4 bases and J by 8 bases, with 11 bases between them. CDR3 bases: TGTGCCAGCAGCCGCTACGAGGGAGAAAAACTGTTTTTT. It codes for CASSRYEGEKLFF.

V is TRBV7-2 and J is TRBJ2-1; TRBD2 agrees at 11 bases. The CDR3 runs 17 residues. J lost 4 bases, V lost 1 base, and 6 bases had no gene match. Germline CDR1 SGHTA, CDR2 FQGNSA. As DNA, the CDR3 is TGTGCCAGCAGCTTAGTAGCTCTAGCGGGGGGTTACAATGAGCAGTTCTTC. Amino acids: CASSLVALAGGYNEQFF.

This sequence joins TRBV6-5 and TRBJ1-5; D not certain. V was trimmed by 7 bases and J by 7 bases, leaving 14 bases between them. CDR3 length: 13 residues. Per germline, CDR1 MNHEY and CDR2 SVGAGI. The CDR3 is CASTVSRGQPQHF. The CDR3 DNA reads TGTGCCAGCACCGTCTCCAGAGGGCAGCCCCAGCATTTT.